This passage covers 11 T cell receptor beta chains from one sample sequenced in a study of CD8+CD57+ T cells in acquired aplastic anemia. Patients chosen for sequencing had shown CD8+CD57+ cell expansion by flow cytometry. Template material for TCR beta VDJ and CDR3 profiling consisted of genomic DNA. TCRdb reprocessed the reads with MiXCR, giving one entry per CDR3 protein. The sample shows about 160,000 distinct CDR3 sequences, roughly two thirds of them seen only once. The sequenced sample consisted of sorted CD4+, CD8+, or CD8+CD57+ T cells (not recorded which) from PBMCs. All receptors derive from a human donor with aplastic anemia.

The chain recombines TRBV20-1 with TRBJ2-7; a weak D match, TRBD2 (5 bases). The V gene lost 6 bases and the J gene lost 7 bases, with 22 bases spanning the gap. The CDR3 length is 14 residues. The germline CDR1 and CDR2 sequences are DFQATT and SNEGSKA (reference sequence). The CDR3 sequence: CSAPPRNIRREQYF. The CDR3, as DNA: TGCAGTGCCCCCCCCCGGAACATCCGGAGGGAGCAGTACTTC.

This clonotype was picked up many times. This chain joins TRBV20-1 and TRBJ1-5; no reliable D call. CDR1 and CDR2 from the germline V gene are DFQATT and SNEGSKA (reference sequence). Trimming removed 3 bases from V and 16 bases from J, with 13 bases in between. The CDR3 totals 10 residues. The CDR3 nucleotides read TGCAGTGCTAGGGTCGAAGACCGACATTTT. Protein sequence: CSARVEDRHF.

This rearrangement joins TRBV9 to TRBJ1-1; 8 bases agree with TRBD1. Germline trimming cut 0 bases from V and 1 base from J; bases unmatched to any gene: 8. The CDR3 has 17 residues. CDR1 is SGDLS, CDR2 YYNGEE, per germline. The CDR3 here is CASSVGTYRGGNTEAFF. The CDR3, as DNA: TGTGCCAGCAGCGTAGGGACCTACAGGGGGGGGAACACTGAAGCTTTCTTT.

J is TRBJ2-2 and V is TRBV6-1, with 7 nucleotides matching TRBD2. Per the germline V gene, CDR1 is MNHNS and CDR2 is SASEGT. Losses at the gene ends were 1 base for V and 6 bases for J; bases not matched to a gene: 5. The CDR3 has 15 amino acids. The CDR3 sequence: CASSEVAGEAGELFF. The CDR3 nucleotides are TGTGCCAGCAGTGAAGTGGCGGGGGAAGCCGGGGAGCTGTTTTTT.

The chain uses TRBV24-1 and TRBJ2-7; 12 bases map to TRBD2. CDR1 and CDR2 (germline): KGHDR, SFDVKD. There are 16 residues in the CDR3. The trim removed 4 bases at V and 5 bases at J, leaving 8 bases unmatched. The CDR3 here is CATSDSPTSGRDEQYF. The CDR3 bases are TGTGCCACCAGTGACTCCCCGACTAGCGGGAGAGACGAGCAGTACTTC.

In nucleotides, the CDR3 is TGTGCCATCAGTGAGACAGGGAATCAGCCCCAGCATTTT. Translated, it gives CAISETGNQPQHF. The chain has TRBV10-3 and TRBJ1-5; tentative D call: TRBD1 (6 bases). The CDR3 covers 13 residues. V lost 2 bases to trimming and J lost 4 bases, with 6 bases between them. Germline V gene lookup returns CDR1 ENHRY and CDR2 SYGVKD.

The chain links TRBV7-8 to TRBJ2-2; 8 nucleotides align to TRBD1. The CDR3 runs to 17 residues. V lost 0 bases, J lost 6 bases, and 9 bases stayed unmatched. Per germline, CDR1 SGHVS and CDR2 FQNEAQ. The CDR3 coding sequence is TGTGCCAGCAGCTTAGCGTATCAGGGGGCGCTTCCCGGGGAGCTGTTTTTT. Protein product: CASSLAYQGALPGELFF.

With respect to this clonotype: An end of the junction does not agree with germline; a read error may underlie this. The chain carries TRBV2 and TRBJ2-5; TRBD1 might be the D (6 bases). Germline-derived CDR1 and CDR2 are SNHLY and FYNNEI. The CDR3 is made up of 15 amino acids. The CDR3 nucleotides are TGCGCCAGCAGCCAGGGAACAGGGATCCAAGAGACCCAGTACTTC. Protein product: CASSQGTGIQETQYF.

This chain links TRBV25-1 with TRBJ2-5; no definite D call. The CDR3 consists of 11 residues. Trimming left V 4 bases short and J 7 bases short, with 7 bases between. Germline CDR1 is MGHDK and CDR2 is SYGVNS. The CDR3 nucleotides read TGTGCCAGCAGTGCCCCTCGGACCCAGTACTTC. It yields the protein CASSAPRTQYF.

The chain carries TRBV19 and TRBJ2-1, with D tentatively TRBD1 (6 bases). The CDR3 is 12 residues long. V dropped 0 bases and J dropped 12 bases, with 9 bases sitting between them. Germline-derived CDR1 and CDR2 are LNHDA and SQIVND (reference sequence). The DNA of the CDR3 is TGTGCCAGTAGTATAGAGGGCAGGGGGCAGTTCTTC. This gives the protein CASSIEGRGQFF.

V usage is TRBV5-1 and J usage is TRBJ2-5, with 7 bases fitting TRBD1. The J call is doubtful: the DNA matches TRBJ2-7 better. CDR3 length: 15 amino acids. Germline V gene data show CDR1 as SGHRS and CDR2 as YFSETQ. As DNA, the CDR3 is TGCGCCAGCAGCCCGGCCGGGACAGAAACCTACGAGCAGTACTTC. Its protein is CASSPAGTETYEQYF.